Following are 15 T cell receptor beta chains from one sample sequenced in a study of patients and donors after allogeneic stem cell transplantation. Each CDR3 protein gets one entry after TCRdb re-called the RT-PCR reads with MiXCR. This table has tens of thousands of distinct CDR3 sequences, 26% appearing once. The sequencing input was blood, either unsorted or a sorted T cell fraction (not recorded which). The receptors originated from a human donor who was either an allogeneic HSCT recipient or a stem cell or donor lymphocyte infusion donor (not recorded which). It is not recorded whose cells these are; they may come from a transplant donor.

This clonotype has a handful of counts. The chain joins TRBV11-3 to TRBJ1-2; unclear D gene. Trimming left V 3 bases short and J 2 bases short, with 7 bases between. Germline-derived CDR1 and CDR2 are SGHNT and YENEEA. This CDR3 has 13 residues. CDR3 coding DNA: TGTGCCAGCAGCTTGGAGGGCAACTATGGCTACACCTTC. This codes for CASSLEGNYGYTF. The full variable domain, with the rest looked up from reference TRBV11-3 and TRBJ1-2, is EAGVVQSPRYKIIEKKQPVAFWCNPISGHNTLYWYLQNLGQGPELLIRYENEEAVDDSQLPKDRFSAERLKGVDSTLKIQPAELGDSAVYLCASSLEGNYGYTFGSGTRLTVV.

Ten or more counts support this clonotype. The rearrangement uses TRBV15 and TRBJ1-5; 9 bases agree with TRBD1. Germline V gene sequence: CDR1 LNHNV, CDR2 YYDKDF (reference sequence). The V gene end was trimmed by 3 bases and the J gene end by 4 bases; junction bases not matched to a gene: 1. The CDR3 runs to 14 residues. The DNA for the CDR3 is TGTGCCACCAGCAGGGACAGGGGAAATCAGCCCCAGCATTTT. This gives the protein CATSRDRGNQPQHF.

This chain connects TRBV4-1 to TRBJ2-7; D possibly corresponds to TRBD1 (8 bases). Germline V gene lookup returns CDR1 MGHRA and CDR2 YSYEKL. The CDR3 spans 14 residues. The ends were cut back, 2 bases at V and 6 bases at J, with 14 bases in the middle. The CDR3 here is CASSQLYRGGEQYF. In nucleotides, the CDR3 is TGCGCCAGCAGCCAATTATACAGGGGGGGCGAGCAGTACTTC.

This clonotype was detected a few times. The chain recombines TRBV7-7 with TRBJ2-1, with 7 nucleotides matching TRBD2. V was pared by 5 bases and J by 4 bases, with 8 bases of the junction left unmatched. The CDR3 loop spans 15 amino acids. The germline V gene encodes CDR1 SSHAT and CDR2 FNYEAQ (reference sequence). CDR3 bases: TGTGCCAGCAGCACCAGACTAGCAGCGTACAATGAGCAGTTCTTC. It yields the protein CASSTRLAAYNEQFF. Drawing the rest from reference TRBV7-7 and TRBJ2-1, the complete variable domain is GAGVSQSPRYKVTKRGQDVTLRCDPISSHATLYWYQQALGQGPEFLTYFNYEAQPDKSGLPSDRFSAERPEGSISTLTIQRTEQRDSAMYRCASSTRLAAYNEQFFGPGTRLTVL.

This clonotype showed up just a few times. The chain is built from TRBV2 and TRBJ2-1; TRBD2 matches 8 bases. J was trimmed by 4 bases and V by 6 bases; bases with no gene match: 8. Germline V gene lookup returns CDR1 SNHLY and CDR2 FYNNEI. The CDR3 has 15 residues. The chain's CDR3 is CASRSRGLVYNEQFF. As DNA, the CDR3 is TGTGCCAGCAGATCACGGGGACTAGTTTACAATGAGCAGTTCTTC.

This clonotype was seen more than once but under ten times. The J gene is TRBJ2-1, the V gene TRBV7-9; no reliable D call. Trimming removed 6 bases from V and 9 bases from J, with 9 bases in between. Germline V CDR1 and CDR2: SEHNR, FQNEAQ (reference sequence). This CDR3 region has 11 residues. The CDR3 sequence: CASSTGAEQFF. CDR3 DNA: TGTGCCAGCAGTACGGGCGCTGAGCAGTTCTTC.

The chain employs TRBV20-1 and TRBJ2-7, with D unresolved. The CDR3 contains 13 residues. Germline loops: CDR1 DFQATT, CDR2 SNEGSKA (reference sequence). V was pared by 1 base and J by 0 bases, with 7 bases between. The CDR3 region has the DNA TGCAGTGCTAGAGGGGAATACTCCTACGAGCAGTACTTC. Amino acids: CSARGEYSYEQYF.

The chain has TRBV6-6 and TRBJ1-1; D ambiguous. This CDR3 spans 11 amino acids. Trimming cost V 10 bases and J 1 base, with 7 bases left between them. CDR1 is MNHNY and CDR2 is SVGAGI in the germline V gene (reference sequence). The CDR3 bases are TGTGCCACGGTGGGGAACACTGAAGCTTTCTTT. Translated: CATVGNTEAFF.

In this sample, this clonotype turned up a few times. The CDR3 sequence: CATSRDGQNTEAFF. The CDR3 region has the DNA TGTGCCACCAGCAGAGATGGTCAGAACACTGAAGCTTTCTTT. This chain joins TRBV15 and TRBJ1-1; D is unresolved. Deletions cut 0 bases from V and 1 base from J, with 6 bases between. Germline-derived CDR1 and CDR2 are LNHNV and YYDKDF (reference sequence). This CDR3 has 14 amino acids.

The chain links TRBV29-1 to TRBJ2-1; D gene uncertain. The V gene lost 4 bases and the J gene lost 4 bases, with 11 bases spanning the gap. Germline CDR1 SQVTM, CDR2 ANQGSEA. CDR3 length: 13 amino acids. Written as DNA, the CDR3 is TGCAGCGTTGGGGGATCCGTTTACAATGAGCAGTTCTTC. Translating it yields CSVGGSVYNEQFF.

This clonotype was found a few times. The CDR3 loop reads CASSLAERGGTEAFF. The CDR3 nucleotides are TGTGCCAGCAGCTTAGCGGAGCGGGGGGGCACTGAAGCTTTCTTT. The chain couples TRBV7-2 to TRBJ1-1; tentative D call: TRBD1 (5 bases). Germline CDR1 reads SGHTA; CDR2 reads FQGNSA. Trimming removed 0 bases at V and 4 bases at J, with 12 bases between. CDR3 length: 15 amino acids.

The V gene is TRBV2, the J gene TRBJ2-5; D remains unclear. V lost 6 bases to trimming and J lost 5 bases, with 10 bases between them. Germline CDR1 reads SNHLY; CDR2 reads FYNNEI. The CDR3 runs to 12 residues. CDR3 amino acids: CASSENRETQYF. In DNA, the CDR3 is TGTGCCAGCAGCGAAAACCGGGAGACCCAGTACTTC.

Here the CDR3 reads CASSPLLGQVGPGANVLTF. CDR3 nucleotides: TGTGCCAGCAGTCCCCTTTTAGGGCAGGTTGGGCCTGGGGCCAACGTCCTGACTTTC. The J gene is TRBJ2-6, the V gene TRBV12-3 or TRBV12-4; D unclear. V was trimmed by 5 bases and J by 2 bases, leaving 22 bases between them. The CDR3 is 19 amino acids.

The J gene is TRBJ2-3, the V gene TRBV12-3 or TRBV12-4, with 7 positions matching TRBD2. This CDR3 has 14 residues. With V trimmed by 6 bases and J by 2 bases, 5 bases remained unmatched. Here the CDR3 DNA reads TGTGCCAGCAGCCCGGGGGGTCTCACAGATACGCAGTATTTT. This translates into CASSPGGLTDTQYF.

The V call is TRBV15, the J call TRBJ1-2; 8 nucleotides match TRBD1. Germline V gene lookup returns CDR1 LNHNV and CDR2 YYDKDF (reference sequence). V lost 1 base, J lost 8 bases, and 12 bases stayed unmatched. The CDR3 has 16 amino acids. The CDR3 coding sequence is TGTGCCACCAGCAGAGCTCCGGGACAGGCAATGGAAGGCTACACCTTC. Its protein product is CATSRAPGQAMEGYTF.